The subject of this entry is one TCR beta chain. Antigen: not known. This sample is part of a study of cytomegalovirus exposure and HLA in healthy donors. Study conclusions and caveats: The classifier, whose performance was assessed in both the original and validation cohorts, reportedly diagnosed cytomegalovirus status with high specificity and sensitivity. Excluded: some indistinguishable V segments such as TRBV6-2 and TRBV6-3. In a later analysis, HLA-associated beta chains showed higher expansion and lower generation probabilities than comparable chains.

The PCR contained 60 Vbeta and 13 Jbeta primers. Here immunoSEQ multiplex PCR was the method, and the copy in TCRdb shows in-frame clones only, minus some. This sample's table reports tens of thousands of clones. The CDR3 loop spans 13 amino acids. Trimming stripped 2 bases from V and 4 bases from J, with 6 bases between. CDR1 and CDR2 (germline): MDHEN, SYDVKM. This receptor was obtained from a female donor in good health and CMV-seropositive. The sample consisted of PBMCs. V gene TRBV28 combines with J gene TRBJ1-5; D call uncertain. CDR3 nucleotides: TGTGCCAGCAGTTTAGCGGGGAATCAGCCCCAGCATTTT. This translates into CASSLAGNQPQHF.